The 9 T cell receptor beta chains reported below all come from one sample, sequenced in a study of Ad26.COV2.S vaccination and SARS-CoV-2 variants. The protocol was immunoSEQ multiplex PCR, while the TCRdb copy is restricted to in-frame clones and leaves out a portion. The sample carries about 350,000 clones, roughly 94% recorded once. This sample comprised peripheral blood, obtained after recovery from COVID-19. These receptors all come from a human donor who had recovered from COVID-19.

This sequence joins TRBV7-9 and TRBJ2-7; the D gene is possibly TRBD2 (6 bases). The CDR3 sequence is 14 residues long. The V gene lost 5 bases and the J gene lost 2 bases, with 13 bases spanning the gap. Germline V gene data show CDR1 as SEHNR and CDR2 as FQNEAQ (reference sequence). The CDR3: CASSRDSSTYEQYF. For the CDR3, the DNA is TGTGCCAGCAGCCGGGACTCCTCAACCTACGAGCAGTACTTC.

The V gene is TRBV6-1, the J gene TRBJ1-2, with D maybe TRBD1 (6 bases). V lost 0 bases, J lost 5 bases, and 10 bases lay in between. The CDR3 is 14 amino acids. Germline CDR1 MNHNS, CDR2 SASEGT. The CDR3 nucleotides are TGTGCCAGCAGTGAAGCGGGAGGGGGGTATGGCTACACCTTC. Translation: CASSEAGGGYGYTF.

The genes are TRBV29-1 and TRBJ2-7; 11 bases are a match to TRBD1. In germline, CDR1 is SQVTM, CDR2 ANQGSEA. The CDR3 is 13 amino acids. V gave up 7 bases and J gave up 6 bases; unmatched junction bases: 8. As DNA, the CDR3 is TGCAGCGGATTGGGACAGGGGGGATTCGAGCAGTACTTC. As protein: CSGLGQGGFEQYF.

The chain couples TRBV6-5 to TRBJ2-1; a weak D match, TRBD2 (5 bases). This CDR3 is 15 amino acids long. Germline CDR1 reads MNHEY; CDR2 reads SVGAGI. With 7 bases removed from V and 4 bases from J, the gap between germline ends came to 17 bases. CDR3 coding DNA: TGTGCCAGCATTATTTCGACGGGAAGTTACAATGAGCAGTTCTTC. Its translation: CASIISTGSYNEQFF.

This chain uses TRBV14 with TRBJ2-5; no reliable D call. Germline CDR1 is SGHDN and CDR2 is FVKESK. The CDR3 runs 13 residues. Trimming took 4 bases from V and 1 from J, leaving 7 bases between them. The CDR3 sequence: CASSRVPQETQYF. The CDR3 coding sequence is TGTGCCAGCAGCCGGGTACCCCAAGAGACCCAGTACTTC.

DNA for the CDR3: TGTGCCAGCAGTTACTCGATCGGGGGCCCAGCTTTCTTT. Its translation is CASSYSIGGPAFF. The rearrangement joins TRBV6-5 to TRBJ1-1, with TRBD1 as a possible D gene (6 bases). The germline CDR1 and CDR2 sequences are MNHEY and SVGAGI. V was trimmed by 0 bases and J by 10 bases, leaving 12 bases between them. CDR3 length: 13 amino acids.

The chain links TRBV4-1 to TRBJ1-2; tentatively, D is TRBD1 (5 bases). Germline-derived CDR1 and CDR2 are MGHRA and YSYEKL. V was clipped by 4 bases and J by 3 bases, with 15 bases between them. The CDR3 is 15 amino acids. In DNA form, the CDR3 reads TGCGCCAGCAGCCCCTGGGGGGGATCGGACTATGGCTACACCTTC. It is translated as CASSPWGGSDYGYTF.

CDR3 sequence (DNA): TGTGCTAGTGGTCGTTGGCAGACTAACTATGGCTACACCTTC. Translating gives CASGRWQTNYGYTF. The chain is built from TRBV12-5 and TRBJ1-2; D is unresolved. CDR3 length: 14 residues. Germline V gives CDR1 LGHNT, CDR2 FRNRAP. V lost 5 bases to trimming and J lost 0 bases, with 10 bases between them.

The V gene is TRBV5-6, the J gene TRBJ2-1; D possibly matches TRBD1 or TRBD2 (5 bases each). The CDR3 is 16 residues long. Per the germline V gene, CDR1 is SGHDT and CDR2 is YYEEEE. The V gene lost 0 bases and the J gene lost 7 bases, with 17 bases spanning the gap. DNA of the CDR3: TGTGCCAGCAGCTTGGTCGGCAGGGTAAGAGGGAATGAGCAGTTCTTC. It encodes CASSLVGRVRGNEQFF.